This TCR beta chain was recorded in a study of Tregs in tolerant kidney transplant recipients. Study-level points and caveats: Some patients' samples used different primers over time, so nucleotide sequences weren't comparable.

Germline V gene lookup returns CDR1 ENHRY and CDR2 SYGVKD. V was shortened by 0 bases and J by 5 bases, with 16 bases between the two germline ends. This CDR3 is built from 17 residues. Unstimulated regulatory T cells (CD4+CD25+CD127-), CD4+CD25- non-regulatory cells, CD4 and CD8 cells were FACS-sorted from thawed PBMCs. Thawed PBMCs were rested overnight at 37°C with approximately 200 IU/ml IL-2 before regulatory T cell sorting. Sequencing used immunoSEQ multiplex PCR; TCRdb keeps in-frame clones, though not all of them. The data show approximately 75,000 clones, more than 85% seen once. For this clone: The antigen is not known.

The material sequenced was Tregs from blood, taken before the transplant. The TCR comes from a human donor who received a combined kidney and bone marrow transplant. The chain recombines TRBV10-3 with TRBJ1-4; D is ambiguous. CDR3 DNA: TGTGCCATCAGTGAGTCTGTCCCCGCAGGTTCGAATGAAAAACTGTTTTTT. The encoded protein is CAISESVPAGSNEKLFF.